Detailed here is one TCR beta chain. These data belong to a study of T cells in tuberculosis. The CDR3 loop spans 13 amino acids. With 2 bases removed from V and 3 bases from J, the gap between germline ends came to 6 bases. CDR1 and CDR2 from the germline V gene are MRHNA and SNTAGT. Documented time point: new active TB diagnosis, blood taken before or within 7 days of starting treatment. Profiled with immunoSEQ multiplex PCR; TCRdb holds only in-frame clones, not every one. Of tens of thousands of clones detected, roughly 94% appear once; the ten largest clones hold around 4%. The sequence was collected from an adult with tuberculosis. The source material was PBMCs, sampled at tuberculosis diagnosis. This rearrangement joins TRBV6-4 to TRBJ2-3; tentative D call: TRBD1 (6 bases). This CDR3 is CASSDGTTDTQYF. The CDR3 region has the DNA TGTGCCAGCAGTGACGGGACAACAGATACGCAGTATTTT.